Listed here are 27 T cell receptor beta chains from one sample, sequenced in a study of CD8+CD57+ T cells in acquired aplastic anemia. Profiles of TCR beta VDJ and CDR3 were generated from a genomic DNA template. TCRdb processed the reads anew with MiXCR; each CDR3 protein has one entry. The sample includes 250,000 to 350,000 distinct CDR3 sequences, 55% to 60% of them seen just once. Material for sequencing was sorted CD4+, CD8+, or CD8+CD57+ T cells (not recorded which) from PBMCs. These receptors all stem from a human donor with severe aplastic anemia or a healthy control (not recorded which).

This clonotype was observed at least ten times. CDR3 DNA: TGCAGCGCCATGCCCTCGGGGAGGAATGAGCAGTTCTTC. Amino acid sequence: CSAMPSGRNEQFF. The chain combines TRBV29-1 with TRBJ2-1, with a possible D match to TRBD2 (6 bases). Germline CDR1 and CDR2: SQVTM and ANQGSEA. This CDR3 region has 13 residues. V was shortened by 7 bases and J by 7 bases, with 17 bases between the two germline ends.

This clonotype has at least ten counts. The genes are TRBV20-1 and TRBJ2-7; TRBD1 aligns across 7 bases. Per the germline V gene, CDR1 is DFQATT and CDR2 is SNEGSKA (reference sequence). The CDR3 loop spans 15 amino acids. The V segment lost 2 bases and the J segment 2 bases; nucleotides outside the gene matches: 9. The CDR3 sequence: CSARIGTAGPYEQYF. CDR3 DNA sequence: TGCAGTGCTAGAATCGGGACAGCCGGCCCCTACGAGCAGTACTTC.

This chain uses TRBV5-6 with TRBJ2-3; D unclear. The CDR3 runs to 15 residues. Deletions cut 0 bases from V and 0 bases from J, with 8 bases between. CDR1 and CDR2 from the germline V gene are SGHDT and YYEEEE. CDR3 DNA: TGTGCCAGCAGCTTGGAGCCAGCTAGCACAGATACGCAGTATTTT. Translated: CASSLEPASTDTQYF.

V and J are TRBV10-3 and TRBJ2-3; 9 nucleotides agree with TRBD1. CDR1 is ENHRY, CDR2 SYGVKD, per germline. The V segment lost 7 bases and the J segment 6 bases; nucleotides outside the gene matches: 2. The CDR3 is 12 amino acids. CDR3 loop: CAIKGTGDTQYF. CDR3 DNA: TGTGCCATCAAGGGGACAGGGGATACGCAGTATTTT.

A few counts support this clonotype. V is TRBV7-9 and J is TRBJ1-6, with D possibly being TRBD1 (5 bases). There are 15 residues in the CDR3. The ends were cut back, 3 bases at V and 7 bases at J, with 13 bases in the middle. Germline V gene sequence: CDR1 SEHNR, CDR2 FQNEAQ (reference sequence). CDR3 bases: TGTGCCAGCAGCTTTCATCAGGGCGACAATTCACCCCTCCACTTT. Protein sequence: CASSFHQGDNSPLHF.

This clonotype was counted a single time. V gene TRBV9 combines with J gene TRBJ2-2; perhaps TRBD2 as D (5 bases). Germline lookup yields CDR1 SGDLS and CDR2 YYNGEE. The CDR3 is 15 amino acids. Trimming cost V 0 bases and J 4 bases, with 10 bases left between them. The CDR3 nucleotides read TGTGCCAGCAGCGTAGGAGGGCAGGCCACCGGGGAGCTGTTTTTT. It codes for CASSVGGQATGELFF. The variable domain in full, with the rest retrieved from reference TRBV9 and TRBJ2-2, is DSGVTQTPKHLITATGQRVTLRCSPRSGDLSVYWYQQSLDQGLQFLIQYYNGEERAKGNILERFSAQQFPDLHSELNLSSLELGDSALYFCASSVGGQATGELFFGEGSRLTVL.

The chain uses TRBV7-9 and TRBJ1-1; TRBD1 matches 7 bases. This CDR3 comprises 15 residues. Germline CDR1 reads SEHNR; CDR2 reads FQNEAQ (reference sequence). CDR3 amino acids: CGSSLAAGGGLDAFF. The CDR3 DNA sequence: TGTGGGAGCAGCTTAGCGGCAGGGGGGGGACTAGACGCTTTCTTT.

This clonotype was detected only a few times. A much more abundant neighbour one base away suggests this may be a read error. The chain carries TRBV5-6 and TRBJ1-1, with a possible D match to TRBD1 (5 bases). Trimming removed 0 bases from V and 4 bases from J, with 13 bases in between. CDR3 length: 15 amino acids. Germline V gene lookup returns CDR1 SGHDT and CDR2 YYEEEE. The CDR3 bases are TGTGCCAGCAGCTTGGGGCGAAGGGGCGGCACTGAAGCTTTCTTT. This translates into CASSLGRRGGTEAFF. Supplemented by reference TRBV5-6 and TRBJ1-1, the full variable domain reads DAGVTQSPTHLIKTRGQQVTLRCSPKSGHDTVSWYQQALGQGPQFIFQYYEEEERQRGNFPDRFSGHQFPNYSSELNVNALLLGDSALYLCASSLGRRGGTEAFFGQGTRLTVV.

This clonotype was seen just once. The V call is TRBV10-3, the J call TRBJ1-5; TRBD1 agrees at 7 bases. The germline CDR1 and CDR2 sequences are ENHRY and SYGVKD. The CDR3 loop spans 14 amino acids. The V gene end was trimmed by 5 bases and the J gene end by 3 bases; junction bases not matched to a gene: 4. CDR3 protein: CAISPDRDNQPQHF. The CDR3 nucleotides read TGTGCCATCAGTCCTGACAGGGACAATCAGCCCCAGCATTTT.

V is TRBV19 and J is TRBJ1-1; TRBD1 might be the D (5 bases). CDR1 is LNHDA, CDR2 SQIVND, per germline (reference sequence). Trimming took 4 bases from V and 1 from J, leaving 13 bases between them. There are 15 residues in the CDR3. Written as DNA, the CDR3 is TGTGCCAGTAGTAAGCAGGGAATTGGGAACACTGAAGCTTTCTTT. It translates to CASSKQGIGNTEAFF.

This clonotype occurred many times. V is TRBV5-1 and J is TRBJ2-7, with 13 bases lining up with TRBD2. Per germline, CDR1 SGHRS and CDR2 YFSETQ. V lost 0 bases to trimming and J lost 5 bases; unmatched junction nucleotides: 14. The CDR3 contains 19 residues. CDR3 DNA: TGCGCCAGCAGCTTGGTGGGACTAGCGGGACCGTCTATCCAACACGAGCAGTACTTC. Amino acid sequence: CASSLVGLAGPSIQHEQYF.

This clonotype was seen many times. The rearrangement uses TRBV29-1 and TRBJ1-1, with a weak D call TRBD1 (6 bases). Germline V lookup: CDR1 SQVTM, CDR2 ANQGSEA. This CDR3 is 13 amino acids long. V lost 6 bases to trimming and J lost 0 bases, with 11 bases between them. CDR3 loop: CSVAGDMNTEAFF. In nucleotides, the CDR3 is TGCAGCGTCGCAGGGGACATGAACACTGAAGCTTTCTTT.

The CDR3 DNA sequence: TGCAGTGCTAGAGATCGGACTAGCGGGTATTACGAGCAGTACTTC. This translates into CSARDRTSGYYEQYF. This chain links TRBV20-1 with TRBJ2-7, with 11 bases matching TRBD2. The J segment lost 4 bases and the V segment lost 0 bases, leaving 5 bases of the junction unmatched. Germline lookup yields CDR1 DFQATT and CDR2 SNEGSKA (reference sequence). The length of the CDR3 is 15 residues.

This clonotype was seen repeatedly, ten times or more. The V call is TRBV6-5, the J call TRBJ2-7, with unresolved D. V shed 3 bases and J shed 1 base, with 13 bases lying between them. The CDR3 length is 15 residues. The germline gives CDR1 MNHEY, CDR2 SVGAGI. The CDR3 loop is CASSYSYWGSYEQYF. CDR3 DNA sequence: TGTGCCAGCAGTTATTCCTACTGGGGATCCTACGAGCAGTACTTC.

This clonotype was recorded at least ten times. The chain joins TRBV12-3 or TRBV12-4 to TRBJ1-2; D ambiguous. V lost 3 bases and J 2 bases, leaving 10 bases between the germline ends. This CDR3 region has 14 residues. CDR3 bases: TGTGCCAGCAGTTTTCGGGGTTACAACTATGGCTACACCTTC. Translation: CASSFRGYNYGYTF.

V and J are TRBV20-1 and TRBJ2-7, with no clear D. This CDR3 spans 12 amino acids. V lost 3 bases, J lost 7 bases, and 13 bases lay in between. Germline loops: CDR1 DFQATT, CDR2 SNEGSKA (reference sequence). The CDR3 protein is CSARVGWNEQYF. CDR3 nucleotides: TGCAGTGCTAGGGTGGGATGGAATGAGCAGTACTTC.

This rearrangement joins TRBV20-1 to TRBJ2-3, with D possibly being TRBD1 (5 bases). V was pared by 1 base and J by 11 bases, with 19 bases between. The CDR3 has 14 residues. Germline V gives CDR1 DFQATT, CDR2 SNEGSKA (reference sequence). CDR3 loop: CSARVQGAYNEQYF. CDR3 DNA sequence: TGCAGTGCTAGAGTCCAGGGTGCCTACAATGAGCAGTATTTT.

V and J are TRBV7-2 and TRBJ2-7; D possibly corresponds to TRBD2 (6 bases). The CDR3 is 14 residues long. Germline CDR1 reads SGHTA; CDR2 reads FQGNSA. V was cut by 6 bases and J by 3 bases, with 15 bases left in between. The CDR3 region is CASRPPGGGYEQYF. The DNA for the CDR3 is TGTGCCAGCAGGCCCCCCGGGGGAGGCTACGAGCAGTACTTC.

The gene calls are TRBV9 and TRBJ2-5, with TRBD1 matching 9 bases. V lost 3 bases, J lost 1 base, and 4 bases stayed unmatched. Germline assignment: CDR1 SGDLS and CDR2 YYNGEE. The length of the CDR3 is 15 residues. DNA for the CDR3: TGTGCCAGCAGCGAGTCACAGGGGGCCCAAGAGACCCAGTACTTC. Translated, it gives CASSESQGAQETQYF.

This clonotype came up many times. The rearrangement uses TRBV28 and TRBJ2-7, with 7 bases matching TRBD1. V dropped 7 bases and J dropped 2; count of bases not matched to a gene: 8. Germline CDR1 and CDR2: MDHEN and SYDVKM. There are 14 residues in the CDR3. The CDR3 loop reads CASNEGALTYEQYF. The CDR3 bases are TGTGCCAGCAACGAGGGGGCGCTGACCTACGAGCAGTACTTC.

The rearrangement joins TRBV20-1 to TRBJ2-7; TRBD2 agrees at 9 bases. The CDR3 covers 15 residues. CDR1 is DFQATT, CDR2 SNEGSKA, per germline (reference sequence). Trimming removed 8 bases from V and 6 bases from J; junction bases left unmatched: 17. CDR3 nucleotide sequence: TGCAGTTCCGCCCCCCTCGATAGCGGGAGCGGCGAGCAGTACTTC. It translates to CSSAPLDSGSGEQYF.

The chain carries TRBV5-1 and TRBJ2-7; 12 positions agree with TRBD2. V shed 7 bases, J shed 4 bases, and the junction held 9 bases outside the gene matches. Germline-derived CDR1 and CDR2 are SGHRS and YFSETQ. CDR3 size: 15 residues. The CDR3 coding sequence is TGCGCCAGCCGAGCTGAGACTAGCGGGAGATACGAGCAGTACTTC. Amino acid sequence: CASRAETSGRYEQYF.

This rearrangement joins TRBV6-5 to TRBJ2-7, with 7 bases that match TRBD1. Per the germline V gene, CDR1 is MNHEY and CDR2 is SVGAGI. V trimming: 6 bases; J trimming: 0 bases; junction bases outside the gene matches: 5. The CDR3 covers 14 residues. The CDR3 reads CASRLRDSSYEQYF. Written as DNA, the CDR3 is TGTGCCAGCAGACTCCGGGACAGCTCCTACGAGCAGTACTTC.

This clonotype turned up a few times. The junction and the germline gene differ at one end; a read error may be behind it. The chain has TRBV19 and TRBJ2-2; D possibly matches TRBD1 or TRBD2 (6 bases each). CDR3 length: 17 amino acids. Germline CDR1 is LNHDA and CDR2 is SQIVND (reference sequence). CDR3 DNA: TGTGCCAGTAGTGACCTAGGAGGGGGGTCGAGCACCAGGGAGCTGTTTTTT. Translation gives CASSDLGGGSSTRELFF.

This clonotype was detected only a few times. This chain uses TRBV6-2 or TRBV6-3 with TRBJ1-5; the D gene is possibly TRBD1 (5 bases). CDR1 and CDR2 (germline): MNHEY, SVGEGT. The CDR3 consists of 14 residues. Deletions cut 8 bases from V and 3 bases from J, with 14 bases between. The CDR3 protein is CASQMGGINQPQHF. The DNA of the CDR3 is TGTGCCAGCCAAATGGGGGGAATCAATCAGCCCCAGCATTTT.

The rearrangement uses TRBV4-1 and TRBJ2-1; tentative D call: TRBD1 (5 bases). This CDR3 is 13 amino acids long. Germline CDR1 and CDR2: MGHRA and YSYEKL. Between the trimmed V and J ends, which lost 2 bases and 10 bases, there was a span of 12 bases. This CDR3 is CASSQPAPGEQFF. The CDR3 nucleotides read TGCGCCAGCAGCCAACCCGCCCCAGGGGAGCAGTTCTTC.

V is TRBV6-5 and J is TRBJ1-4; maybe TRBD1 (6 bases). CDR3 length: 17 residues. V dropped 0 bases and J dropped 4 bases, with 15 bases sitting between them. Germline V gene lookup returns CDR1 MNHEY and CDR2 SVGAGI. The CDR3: CASSYSAGGAFNEKLFF. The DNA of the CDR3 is TGTGCCAGCAGTTACTCGGCGGGGGGCGCTTTTAATGAAAAACTGTTTTTT.